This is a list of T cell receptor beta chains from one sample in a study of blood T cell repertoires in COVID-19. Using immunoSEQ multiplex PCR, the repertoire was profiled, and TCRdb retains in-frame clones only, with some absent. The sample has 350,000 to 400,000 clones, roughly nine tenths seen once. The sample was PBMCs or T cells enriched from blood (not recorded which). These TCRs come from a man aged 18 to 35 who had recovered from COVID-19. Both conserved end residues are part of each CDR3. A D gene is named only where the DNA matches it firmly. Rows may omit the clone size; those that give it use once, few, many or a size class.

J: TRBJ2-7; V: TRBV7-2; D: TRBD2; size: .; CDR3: CASSLEAGRSYEQYF; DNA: TGTGCCAGCAGCTTAGAAGCGGGACGCTCCTACGAGCAGTACTTC
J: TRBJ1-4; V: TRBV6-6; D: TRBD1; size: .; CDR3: CASSYSTGTGEKLFF; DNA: TGTGCCAGCAGTTACTCGACCGGGACAGGGGAAAAACTGTTTTTT
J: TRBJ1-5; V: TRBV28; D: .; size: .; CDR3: CASSFRGWEGGNQPQHF; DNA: TGTGCCAGCAGTTTTCGGGGGTGGGAAGGTGGCAATCAGCCCCAGCATTTT
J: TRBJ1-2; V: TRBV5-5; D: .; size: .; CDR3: CASSLSRGYTF; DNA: TGTGCCAGCAGCTTGTCGCGTGGCTACACCTTC
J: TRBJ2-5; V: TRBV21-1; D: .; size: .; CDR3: CASSKASLAGYQETQYF; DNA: TGTGCCAGCAGCAAGGCATCCCTAGCGGGATACCAAGAGACCCAGTACTTC
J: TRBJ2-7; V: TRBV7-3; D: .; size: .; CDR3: CASSPQDSYEQYF; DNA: TGTGCCAGCAGCCCGCAGGATAGCTACGAGCAGTACTTC
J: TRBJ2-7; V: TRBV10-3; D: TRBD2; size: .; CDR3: CAISEGLAGVGEQYF; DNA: TGTGCCATCAGTGAGGGACTAGCGGGAGTCGGCGAGCAGTACTTC
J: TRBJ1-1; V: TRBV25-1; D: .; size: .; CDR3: CASSEGGQAEAFF; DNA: TGTGCCAGCAGTGAGGGGGGGCAAGCTGAAGCTTTCTTT
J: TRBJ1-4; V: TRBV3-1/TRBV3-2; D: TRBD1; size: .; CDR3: CASSARGVEKLFF; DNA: TGTGCCAGCAGTGCCAGGGGGGTTGAAAAACTGTTTTTT
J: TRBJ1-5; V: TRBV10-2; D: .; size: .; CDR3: CASSDRVAGQPQHF; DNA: TGCGCCAGCAGTGACAGGGTTGCCGGTCAGCCCCAGCATTTT
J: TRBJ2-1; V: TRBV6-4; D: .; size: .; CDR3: CASSEVTLQQFF; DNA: TGTGCCAGCAGTGAGGTCACTCTACAGCAGTTCTTC
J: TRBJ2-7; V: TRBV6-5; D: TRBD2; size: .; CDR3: CASSSLSGLWDYEQYF; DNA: TGTGCCAGCAGTTCCCTTAGCGGGCTGTGGGATTACGAGCAGTACTTC
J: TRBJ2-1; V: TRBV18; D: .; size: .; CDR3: CASSQIRSSYNEQFF; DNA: TGTGCCAGCTCTCAAATTAGGAGCTCCTACAATGAGCAGTTCTTC
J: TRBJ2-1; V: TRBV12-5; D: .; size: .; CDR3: CASGLAGYSYNEQFF; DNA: TGTGCTAGTGGTTTAGCCGGGTATTCCTACAATGAGCAGTTCTTC
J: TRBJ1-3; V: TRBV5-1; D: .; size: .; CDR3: CASSSTGTTSISGNTIYF; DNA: TGCGCCAGCAGCTCTACAGGTACTACCTCTATCTCTGGAAACACCATATATTTT
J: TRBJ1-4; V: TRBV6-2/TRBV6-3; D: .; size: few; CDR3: CASSYDNPQATNEKLFF; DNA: TGTGCCAGCAGTTACGACAATCCACAGGCAACTAATGAAAAACTGTTTTTT
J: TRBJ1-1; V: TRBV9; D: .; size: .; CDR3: CASSVGGSGTEAFF; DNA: TGTGCCAGCAGCGTAGGGGGAAGCGGGACTGAAGCTTTCTTT
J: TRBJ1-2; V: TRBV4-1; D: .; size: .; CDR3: CASSGRGDGYTF; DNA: TGCGCCAGCAGTGGAAGGGGCGATGGCTACACCTTC
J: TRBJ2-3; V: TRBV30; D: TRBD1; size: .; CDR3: CAWSKGTGTSDTQYF; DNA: TGTGCCTGGAGTAAAGGGACAGGGACGTCAGATACGCAGTATTTT
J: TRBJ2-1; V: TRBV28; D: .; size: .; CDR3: CASSSPQGYVNEQFF; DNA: TGTGCCAGCAGTTCCCCACAGGGTTACGTGAATGAGCAGTTCTTC
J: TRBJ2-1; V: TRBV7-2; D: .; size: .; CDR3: CASSPTRRSYNEQFF; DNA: TGTGCCAGCAGCCCGACTAGAAGGTCCTACAATGAGCAGTTCTTC
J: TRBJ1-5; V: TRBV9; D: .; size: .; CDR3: CASSQDLGNQPQHF; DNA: TGTGCCAGCAGCCAGGACTTAGGCAATCAGCCCCAGCATTTT
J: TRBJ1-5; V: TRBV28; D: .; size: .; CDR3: CASSTGFFHGNQPQHF; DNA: TGTGCCAGCAGCACAGGGTTTTTCCACGGCAATCAGCCCCAGCATTTT
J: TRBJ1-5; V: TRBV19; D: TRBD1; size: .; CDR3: CASSIVQGVGQPQHF; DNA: TGTGCCAGTAGTATCGTTCAGGGGGTTGGTCAGCCCCAGCATTTT
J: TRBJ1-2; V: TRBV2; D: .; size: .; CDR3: CASSVGVMDGYTF; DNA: TGTGCCAGCAGTGTAGGGGTGATGGATGGCTACACCTTC
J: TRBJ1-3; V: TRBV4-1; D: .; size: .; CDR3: CASSPTSGALSGNTIYF; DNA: TGCGCCAGCAGCCCAACAAGTGGGGCCCTCTCTGGAAACACCATATATTTT
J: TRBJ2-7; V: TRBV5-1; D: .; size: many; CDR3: CASSSLNEQYF; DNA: TGCGCCAGCAGCTCCCTAAACGAGCAGTACTTC
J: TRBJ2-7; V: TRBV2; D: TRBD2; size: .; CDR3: CASMDASGGAHEQYF; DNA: TGTGCCAGCATGGATGCTAGCGGGGGGGCGCACGAGCAGTACTTC
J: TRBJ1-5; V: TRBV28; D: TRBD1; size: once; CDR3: CASKEGAGRQPQHF; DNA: TGTGCCAGCAAAGAGGGGGCGGGGCGTCAGCCCCAGCATTTT
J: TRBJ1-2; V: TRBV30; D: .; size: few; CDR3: CAWSRGLGYTF; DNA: TGTGCCTGGAGTCGGGGTCTCGGCTACACCTTC
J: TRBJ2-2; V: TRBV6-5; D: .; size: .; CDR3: CASRGGQPNTGELFF; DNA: TGTGCCAGCAGGGGGGGACAGCCGAACACCGGGGAGCTGTTTTTT
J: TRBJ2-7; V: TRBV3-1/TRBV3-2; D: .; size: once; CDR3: CASSQDFDIRSEQYF; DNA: TGTGCCAGCAGCCAAGATTTCGACATCCGATCCGAGCAGTACTTC
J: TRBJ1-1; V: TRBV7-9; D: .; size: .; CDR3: CASSAAGGAFEAFF; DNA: TGTGCCAGCAGCGCCGCCGGGGGGGCCTTTGAAGCTTTCTTT
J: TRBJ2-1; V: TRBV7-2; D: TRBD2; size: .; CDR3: CASSLDGTSINEQFF; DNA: TGTGCCAGCAGCTTAGACGGGACTAGCATCAATGAGCAGTTCTTC
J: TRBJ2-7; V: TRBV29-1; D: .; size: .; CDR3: CSVESREPYEQYF; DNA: TGCAGCGTTGAATCCAGGGAACCCTACGAGCAGTACTTC
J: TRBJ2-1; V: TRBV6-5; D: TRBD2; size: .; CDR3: CASSSSGPHNEQFF; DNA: TGTGCCAGCAGTTCTAGCGGACCTCACAATGAGCAGTTCTTC
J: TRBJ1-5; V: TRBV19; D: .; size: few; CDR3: CASSPSGGGDYQPQHF; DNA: TGTGCCAGTAGTCCCTCAGGTGGGGGGGATTATCAGCCCCAGCATTTT
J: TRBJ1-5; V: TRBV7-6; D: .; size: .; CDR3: CASSLSGNQPQHF; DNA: TGTGCCAGCAGCTTAAGCGGCAATCAGCCCCAGCATTTT
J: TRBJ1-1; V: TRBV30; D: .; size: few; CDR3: CAGEGAEAFF; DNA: TGTGCCGGTGAAGGGGCTGAAGCTTTCTTT
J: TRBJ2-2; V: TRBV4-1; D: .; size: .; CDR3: CASSPSLARDTGELFF; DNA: TGCGCCAGCAGCCCCTCACTCGCCCGGGACACCGGGGAGCTGTTTTTT
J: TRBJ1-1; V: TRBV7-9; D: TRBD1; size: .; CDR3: CASSLGSFRGWNTEAFF; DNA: TGTGCCAGCAGCTTAGGAAGTTTCAGGGGGTGGAACACTGAAGCTTTCTTT
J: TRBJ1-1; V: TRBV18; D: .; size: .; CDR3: CASSQIAGLNTEAFF; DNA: TGTGCCAGCTCACAGATTGCAGGGTTGAACACTGAAGCTTTCTTT
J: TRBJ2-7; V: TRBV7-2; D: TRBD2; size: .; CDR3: CASSVQGGGLDLFEQYF; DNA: TGTGCCAGCAGCGTCCAAGGGGGGGGACTAGACCTATTCGAGCAGTACTTC
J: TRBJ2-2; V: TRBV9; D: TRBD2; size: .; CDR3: CASSPIWGGGGELFF; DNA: TGTGCCAGCAGCCCGATCTGGGGGGGTGGCGGGGAGCTGTTTTTT
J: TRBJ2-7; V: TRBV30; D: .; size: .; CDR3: CAWVTGYEQYF; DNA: TGTGCCTGGGTGACAGGCTACGAGCAGTACTTC
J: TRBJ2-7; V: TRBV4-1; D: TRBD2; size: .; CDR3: CASSQVGAGGAYEQYF; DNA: TGCGCCAGCAGCCAAGTCGGAGCGGGGGGTGCCTACGAGCAGTACTTC
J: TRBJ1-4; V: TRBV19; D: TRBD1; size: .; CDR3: CASRTGATNEKLFF; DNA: TGTGCCAGTAGAACAGGGGCAACTAATGAAAAACTGTTTTTT
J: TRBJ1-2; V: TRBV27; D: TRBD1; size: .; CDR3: CASSSSRAGGYYGYTF; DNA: TGTGCCAGCAGTTCCTCGCGGGCAGGGGGGTACTATGGCTACACCTTC
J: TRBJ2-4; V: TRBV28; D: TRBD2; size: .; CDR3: CASPMSKAGGPKVKNIQYF; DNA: TGTGCCAGCCCCATGTCGAAAGCGGGAGGGCCTAAGGTCAAAAACATTCAGTACTTC